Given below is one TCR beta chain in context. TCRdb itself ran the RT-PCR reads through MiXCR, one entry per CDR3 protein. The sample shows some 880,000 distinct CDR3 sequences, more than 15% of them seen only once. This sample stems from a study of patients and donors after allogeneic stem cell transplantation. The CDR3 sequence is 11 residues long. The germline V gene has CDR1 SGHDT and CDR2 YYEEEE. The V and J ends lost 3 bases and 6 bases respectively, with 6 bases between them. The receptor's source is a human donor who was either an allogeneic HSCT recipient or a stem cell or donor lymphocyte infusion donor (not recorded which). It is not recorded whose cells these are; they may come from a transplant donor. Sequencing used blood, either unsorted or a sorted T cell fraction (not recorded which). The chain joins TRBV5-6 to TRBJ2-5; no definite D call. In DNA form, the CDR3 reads TGTGCCAGCAGCTCCAGGAAGACCCAGTACTTC. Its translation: CASSSRKTQYF.